This T cell receptor beta chain was profiled in a study of T cell responses to AZD1222 COVID-19 vaccine. This clone was recorded once. What it recognizes is unknown. Germline assignment: CDR1 SEHNR and CDR2 FQNEAQ (reference sequence). The CDR3 has 13 residues. The ends were cut back, 4 bases at V and 7 bases at J, with 13 bases in the middle. Findings and limits, study-wide: The donor group comprised mostly white British people and more females; the analysis possibly underestimated clonal diversity.

Clones were sequenced by immunoSEQ multiplex PCR, and TCRdb holds only the in-frame ones, with some missing. This table has about 120,000 clones, around 93% appearing once. This chain links TRBV7-9 with TRBJ1-1; D not resolved. The TCR sequence derives from an adult in good health. The input for sequencing was peripheral blood, taken on day 0 of AZD1222 vaccination. CDR3 in DNA: TGTGCCAGCAGCTCCGGACCAGTGAGTGAAGCTTTCTTT. Translating gives CASSSGPVSEAFF. The full variable domain, completed using reference TRBV7-9 and TRBJ1-1, is DTGVSQNPRHKITKRGQNVTFRCDPISEHNRLYWYRQTLGQGPEFLTYFQNEAQLEKSRLLSDRFSAERPKGSFSTLEIQRTEQGDSAMYLCASSSGPVSEAFFGQGTRLTVV.